The sample holds a few counts of the clone carrying this T cell receptor (beta chain). The antigen is undetermined. This sample was included in a study of a mutant IDH1 vaccine in newly diagnosed glioma. As for the study in general: Administration of eight vaccinations to patients took place in weeks 1, 3, 5, 7, 11, 15, 19, 23. Treated patients, around 60% male and approximately 38% female, averaged roughly 43 years of age.

Time point reported: week 5, during vaccination. In the vaccine, a single dose held 300 ug of the mutant IDH1 20-mer peptide, along with topical imiquimod. Astrocytomas found in donors were new, WHO grade 3 or 4, IDH1-mutant and ATRX-lost. Only in-frame clones appear in the TCRdb table, and some are missing; sequencing was by immunoSEQ multiplex PCR. This table has over 45,000 clones, around 80% appearing once. In germline, CDR1 is SGHTA, CDR2 FQGNSA. The ends lost 4 bases at V and 10 bases at J; junction bases unmatched: 7. This CDR3 has 14 residues. The clonotype was recovered from a woman between 45 and 60 years old with glioma. The specimen was PBMCs, collected from a glioma patient whose treatment included an IDH1 peptide vaccine. This rearrangement joins TRBV7-2 to TRBJ1-4; 9 bases map to TRBD1. The CDR3 here is CASSSVPGQGKLFF. The CDR3 nucleotides are TGTGCCAGCAGCTCCGTCCCGGGACAGGGAAAACTGTTTTTT.